These 9 T cell receptor beta chains were sequenced from one sample in a study of blood T cell repertoires in COVID-19. Sequencing was performed with immunoSEQ multiplex PCR; in TCRdb, only in-frame clones are kept and a portion is missing. Among over 90,000 clones, around 87% were seen once, and the ten largest hold about 17%. Sequencing was carried out using peripheral blood. The receptors shown here come from a human donor in a cohort sampled during active COVID-19.

The chain couples TRBV11-1 to TRBJ2-4; 7 nucleotides match TRBD1. CDR1 is SGHAT and CDR2 is FQDESV in the germline V gene (reference sequence). The CDR3 extends over 15 amino acids. The trim removed 5 bases at V and 2 bases at J, leaving 6 bases unmatched. Here the CDR3 DNA reads TGTGCCAGCAGCGCCAGGACAGGTACCAAAAACATTCAGTACTTC. It specifies CASSARTGTKNIQYF.

The chain carries TRBV5-4 and TRBJ2-2; D is perhaps TRBD2 (5 bases). Germline V CDR1 and CDR2: SGHNT, YYREEE (reference sequence). Trimming removed 5 bases from V and 5 bases from J, with 10 bases in between. The CDR3 consists of 13 residues. This CDR3 reads CASSSGFTGELFF. In nucleotides, the CDR3 is TGTGCCAGCAGTTCGGGATTTACCGGGGAGCTGTTTTTT.

The chain joins TRBV7-3 to TRBJ2-1; 8 bases align to TRBD2. V shed 6 bases and J 7 bases; nucleotides not matched to a gene: 8. The germline V gene has CDR1 SGHTA and CDR2 FQGTGA. The CDR3 extends over 14 amino acids. The CDR3 region has the DNA TGTGCCAGCAGTTTACAGCGGGGGTTTAATGAGCAGTTCTTC. Amino acid sequence: CASSLQRGFNEQFF.

This chain's CDR3 is CASSLRRGVTEAFF. The CDR3, as DNA: TGTGCCAGCAGCCTGCGGAGGGGTGTCACTGAAGCTTTCTTT. The chain recombines TRBV27 with TRBJ1-1, with D maybe TRBD1 (5 bases). CDR1 is MNHEY, CDR2 SMNVEV, per germline (reference sequence). The V end lost 6 bases, the J end lost 4 bases, and 15 bases lay between the germline ends. There are 14 residues in the CDR3.

This clone showed up just once. The chain carries TRBV7-2 and TRBJ2-7; TRBD2 aligns across 7 bases. Germline V lookup: CDR1 SGHTA, CDR2 FQGNSA. The CDR3 consists of 14 residues. V shed 2 bases, J shed 3 bases, and the junction held 4 bases outside the gene matches. The CDR3 DNA reads as TGTGCCAGCAGCTTATCCCTAGCGGACTACGAGCAGTACTTC. Translation: CASSLSLADYEQYF. Full variable domain (missing parts from reference TRBV7-2 and TRBJ2-7): GAGVSQSPSNKVTEKGKDVELRCDPISGHTALYWYRQSLGQGLEFLIYFQGNSAPDKSGLPSDRFSAERTGGSVSTLTIQRTQQEDSAVYLCASSLSLADYEQYFGPGTRLTVT.

The chain joins TRBV6-5 to TRBJ2-5; a weak D match, TRBD2 (5 bases). The CDR3 has 12 amino acids. Trimming took off 10 bases at V and 2 bases at J, with 11 bases between the two ends. In germline, CDR1 is MNHEY, CDR2 SVGAGI. This chain's CDR3 is CATGMGQETQYF. CDR3 sequence (DNA): TGTGCCACCGGGATGGGGCAAGAGACCCAGTACTTC.

The J gene is TRBJ2-1, the V gene TRBV7-6, with D perhaps matching TRBD1 (5 bases). The CDR3 length is 16 residues. With 2 bases removed from V and 0 bases from J, the gap between germline ends came to 11 bases. Germline CDR1 SGHVS, CDR2 FNYEAQ. CDR3 residues: CASSLLGQGSYNEQFF. Here the CDR3 DNA reads TGTGCCAGCAGCTTACTCGGACAAGGCTCCTACAATGAGCAGTTCTTC. Full variable domain (remainder filled in from reference TRBV7-6 and TRBJ2-1): GAGVSQSPRYKVTKRGQDVALRCDPISGHVSLYWYRQALGQGPEFLTYFNYEAQQDKSGLPNDRFSAERPEGSISTLTIQRTEQRDSAMYRCASSLLGQGSYNEQFFGPGTRLTVL.

The chain uses TRBV4-1 and TRBJ1-4; 7 bases agree with TRBD1. The ends lost 1 base at V and 12 bases at J; junction bases unmatched: 11. The CDR3 spans 15 residues. The V gene's germline CDR1 is MGHRA and CDR2 YSYEKL. The CDR3 DNA sequence: TGCGCCAGCAGCCAAGGGGAGACAGGGCGTCGAGAACTGTTTTTT. Amino acid sequence: CASSQGETGRRELFF.

V usage is TRBV28 and J usage is TRBJ1-1; D remains ambiguous. CDR3 length equals 13 residues. Germline-derived CDR1 and CDR2 are MDHEN and SYDVKM. V was cut by 6 bases and J by 3 bases, with 11 bases left in between. CDR3 amino acids: CASSENSYTEAFF. CDR3 in DNA: TGTGCCAGCAGCGAGAACAGTTACACTGAAGCTTTCTTT.